Listed here are 13 T cell receptor beta chains from one sample, sequenced in a study of radiation and T cells in renal cell carcinoma. The sample's time point: blood 2 weeks post-SBRT. Treatment of the sample: 15 Gy SBRT to primary tumor, nephrectomy 4 weeks later. Data came from immunoSEQ multiplex PCR; TCRdb stores just in-frame clones and leaves some out. The table lists 95,000 to 150,000 clones, about 81% of them singletons. Sequenced here: blood, sampled from a patient whose treatment included radiotherapy and nephrectomy. These receptors originate from a man aged 45-60 years with renal cell carcinoma.

V is TRBV2 and J is TRBJ1-4; TRBD1 matches at 9 bases. The V gene's germline CDR1 is SNHLY and CDR2 FYNNEI. The length of the CDR3 is 14 residues. The trim removed 6 bases at V and 10 bases at J, leaving 9 bases unmatched. The CDR3 region is CASSAGTGFGKLFF. CDR3 coding DNA: TGTGCCAGCAGCGCCGGGACAGGGTTTGGAAAACTGTTTTTT.

The V call is TRBV25-1, the J call TRBJ1-2; 11 positions agree with TRBD1. The CDR3 is 14 amino acids. Germline V CDR1 and CDR2: MGHDK, SYGVNS. V lost 6 bases to trimming and J lost 7 bases; unmatched junction nucleotides: 7. The CDR3 is CASRTGQGALGYTF. CDR3 sequence (DNA): TGTGCCAGCAGGACCGGACAGGGGGCTCTTGGCTACACCTTC.

The chain is built from TRBV7-2 and TRBJ2-7, with 9 bases fitting TRBD1. The CDR3 extends over 17 amino acids. Germline V gene sequence: CDR1 SGHTA, CDR2 FQGNSA. J was trimmed by 0 bases and V by 6 bases; bases with no gene match: 12. CDR3 nucleotides: TGTGCCAGCAGTTCCCGCCCGCTGGGACAGGGCTCCTACGAGCAGTACTTC. Its translation: CASSSRPLGQGSYEQYF.

The V and J genes are TRBV30 and TRBJ1-1; D remains unclear. Germline-derived CDR1 and CDR2 are GTSNPN and SVGIG (reference sequence). Trimming shortened V by 2 bases and J by 1 base, and 11 bases separated the two germline ends. This CDR3 spans 14 amino acids. DNA of the CDR3: TGTGCCTGGAGTAGTGAACAGAAGAACACTGAAGCTTTCTTT. Translated: CAWSSEQKNTEAFF.

Note on this clone: The junction departs from germline at one end; a sequencing error may be responsible. V and J are TRBV7-9 and TRBJ2-3, with 12 bases fitting TRBD2. The CDR3 length is 14 residues. Looked up from germline, CDR1 is SEHNR and CDR2 is FQNEAQ (reference sequence). CDR3 residues: CASSPSSGTSGGFF. In DNA, the CDR3 is TGTGCCAGCAGCCCGAGTTCTGGTACTAGCGGGGGGTTCTTT. The full variable domain, with the rest looked up from reference TRBV7-9 and TRBJ2-3, is DTGVSQNPRHKITKRGQNVTFRCDPISEHNRLYWYRQTLGQGPEFLTYFQNEAQLEKSRLLSDRFSAERPKGSFSTLEIQRTEQGDSAMYLCASSPSSGTSGGFFGPGTRLTVL.

This chain joins TRBV6-6 and TRBJ1-3, with 8 bases identical to TRBD1. The CDR3 contains 15 residues. J lost 2 bases, V lost 4 bases, and 4 bases had no gene match. Germline CDR1 and CDR2: MNHNY and SVGAGI (reference sequence). CDR3 in amino acids: CASSSQQGAGNTIYF. Written as DNA, the CDR3 is TGTGCCAGCAGTTCTCAACAGGGGGCTGGAAACACCATATATTTT.

Ten or more counts support this clone. The V and J genes are TRBV15 and TRBJ2-1; 9 nucleotides line up with TRBD1. This CDR3 comprises 16 residues. J gave up 10 bases and V 5 bases, and 15 bases lay outside the gene matches. Looked up from germline, CDR1 is LNHNV and CDR2 is YYDKDF (reference sequence). The CDR3 DNA is TGTGCCACCAGCGGGGAAACCGGGACAGGGCCCTCGGAGCAGTTCTTC. It codes for CATSGETGTGPSEQFF. Complete variable domain (other parts from reference TRBV15 and TRBJ2-1): DAMVIQNPRYQVTQFGKPVTLSCSQTLNHNVMYWYQQKSSQAPKLLFHYYDKDFNNEADTPDNFQSRRPNTSFCFLDIRSPGLGDTAMYLCATSGETGTGPSEQFFGPGTRLTVL.

This chain joins TRBV30 and TRBJ2-3; possibly TRBD2 for D (6 bases). The CDR3 extends over 10 amino acids. Trimming cost V 2 bases and J 14 bases, with 11 bases left between them. Germline assignment: CDR1 GTSNPN and CDR2 SVGIG (reference sequence). The CDR3 region has the DNA TGTGCCTGGAGTAAACTAGCCCTGTATTTT. Protein: CAWSKLALYF. Looking up the rest from reference TRBV30 and TRBJ2-3 gives the full variable domain: SQTIHQWPATLVQPVGSPLSLECTVEGTSNPNLYWYRQAAGRGLQLLFYSVGIGQISSEVPQNLSASRPQDRQFILSSKKLLLSDSGFYLCAWSKLALYFGPGTRLTVL.

This clone appeared a single time. The CDR3 DNA is TGTGCCAGCAGCGTATCTGATGATGAGGGCGAGCAGTACTTC. Translation: CASSVSDDEGEQYF. The chain combines TRBV9 with TRBJ2-7; perhaps TRBD2 as D (5 bases). Germline V gene data show CDR1 as SGDLS and CDR2 as YYNGEE. V gave up 1 base and J gave up 6 bases, with 14 bases separating them. CDR3 length: 14 amino acids.

This clone was observed once. Additional DNA sequences in this sample encode the identical CDR3. This sequence joins TRBV6-5 and TRBJ2-1; D is ambiguous. The V and J ends lost 0 bases and 0 bases respectively, with 6 bases between them. CDR3 length: 15 residues. Germline assignment: CDR1 MNHEY and CDR2 SVGAGI. The CDR3 sequence is CASSYSAGSYNEQFF. The CDR3, as DNA: TGTGCCAGCAGTTACTCGGCTGGCTCCTACAATGAGCAGTTCTTC.

The chain uses TRBV12-5 and TRBJ2-2; D gene ambiguous. In germline, CDR1 is LGHNT, CDR2 FRNRAP. V was shortened by 5 bases and J by 7 bases, with 2 bases between the two germline ends. The CDR3 sequence is 10 residues long. The CDR3 loop reads CASGVGELFF. CDR3 coding DNA: TGTGCTAGTGGTGTCGGGGAGCTGTTTTTT.

The J gene is TRBJ1-6, the V gene TRBV2; D gene uncertain. This CDR3 spans 15 amino acids. The V gene's germline CDR1 is SNHLY and CDR2 FYNNEI. Trimming shortened V by 5 bases and J by 7 bases, and 15 bases separated the two germline ends. CDR3 loop: CASSPFDGQNSPLHF. The CDR3 DNA is TGTGCCAGCAGTCCCTTCGACGGCCAAAATTCACCCCTCCACTTT.

The V gene is TRBV7-2, the J gene TRBJ2-7; 7 bases are shared with TRBD2. CDR3 length equals 16 residues. Germline assignment: CDR1 SGHTA and CDR2 FQGNSA. The V and J ends lost 4 bases and 0 bases, in that order; junction bases with no gene match: 9. The CDR3 spells CASSSLAGSSSYEQYF. The CDR3 bases are TGTGCCAGCAGCTCCTTAGCGGGTTCGAGCTCCTACGAGCAGTACTTC.